The source of this T cell receptor beta chain is a study of blood T cell repertoires in COVID-19. CDR3 size: 13 residues. In germline, CDR1 is KGHSH, CDR2 LQKENI. V was clipped by 2 bases and J by 6 bases; unmatched bases: 2. Libraries were prepared by immunoSEQ multiplex PCR; TCRdb keeps only in-frame clonotypes and omits some of them. The sample lists some 510,000 clones, around 89% occurring once. V is TRBV18 and J is TRBJ2-7; 9 bases map to TRBD1. The source material was PBMCs or T cells enriched from blood (not recorded which). This clonotype was obtained from a woman between 35 and 50 years old who had recovered from COVID-19. In DNA, the CDR3 is TGTGCCAGCTCACCAACAGGGGGCGCCGAGCAGTACTTC. Translating gives CASSPTGGAEQYF.